The 28 T cell receptor beta chains reported below all come from one sample, sequenced in a study of graft-versus-host responses after intestinal transplantation. Repertoires were generated with immunoSEQ multiplex PCR, while TCRdb's copy carries only in-frame clones and drops some. The data hold roughly 73,000 clones, with more than 75% observed a single time. Their recognized antigens are unknown. The source material was unstimulated CD8+ T cells sorted from spleen or lymph node cells, sampled before transplant. These receptors were taken from a human donor who was the organ donor for an intestinal transplant.

DNA for the CDR3: TGTGCCAGCAGCCTGGGACTAGCGGGGGGGCCTAACTACGAGCAGTACTTC. Translating it yields CASSLGLAGGPNYEQYF. The genes are TRBV13 and TRBJ2-7; TRBD2 matches 16 bases. The trim removed 5 bases at V and 3 bases at J, leaving 7 bases unmatched. The V gene's germline CDR1 is PRHDT and CDR2 FYEKMQ (reference sequence). This CDR3 has 17 residues.

This clone came up a few times. CDR3 in amino acids: CASSERDNSPLHF. CDR3 DNA: TGTGCCAGCAGTGAAAGGGACAATTCACCCCTCCACTTT. The V and J genes are TRBV6-5 and TRBJ1-6; possible D gene TRBD1, 5 bases. Germline V gives CDR1 MNHEY, CDR2 SVGAGI. V was trimmed by 5 bases and J by 7 bases, leaving 9 bases between them. The CDR3 is 13 amino acids.

V and J are TRBV5-6 and TRBJ1-5, with D unclear. The CDR3 is 13 amino acids. V was cut by 1 base and J by 4 bases, with 6 bases left in between. The germline CDR1 and CDR2 sequences are SGHDT and YYEEEE. DNA of the CDR3: TGTGCCAGCAGCTTGCTCCCAAATCAGCCCCAGCATTTT. Protein sequence: CASSLLPNQPQHF.

The chain couples TRBV27 to TRBJ2-2; 7 bases fit TRBD1. V was pared by 0 bases and J by 4 bases, with 2 bases of the junction left unmatched. The CDR3 loop spans 15 amino acids. The germline V gene has CDR1 MNHEY and CDR2 SMNVEV (reference sequence). Here the CDR3 DNA reads TGTGCCAGCAGTTTATCATGGGACAGCACCGGGGAGCTGTTTTTT. It yields the protein CASSLSWDSTGELFF.

V gene TRBV30 combines with J gene TRBJ2-7, with a possible D match to TRBD2 (6 bases). The CDR3 has 16 residues. The V and J ends lost 0 bases and 3 bases respectively, with 18 bases between them. In germline, CDR1 is GTSNPN, CDR2 SVGIG (reference sequence). This CDR3 is CAWSVLWGVSNYEQYF. The CDR3 DNA sequence: TGTGCCTGGAGTGTACTGTGGGGGGTTTCCAACTACGAGCAGTACTTC.

Notes on this clone: A read error is the likely source, as a far larger clone sits one nucleotide away. CDR3 region: CASSLFRGAVGNQPQHF. The CDR3 DNA follows: TGCGCCAGCAGCTTGTTTCGGGGGGCGGTAGGCAATCAGCCCCAGCATTTT. The V call is TRBV5-1, the J call TRBJ1-5, with D possibly TRBD1 on 6 matching bases. The CDR3 extends over 17 amino acids. V lost 1 base and J 2 bases, leaving 16 bases between the germline ends. Germline V gives CDR1 SGHRS, CDR2 YFSETQ.

V usage is TRBV29-1 and J usage is TRBJ2-5; D unresolved. CDR1 and CDR2 (germline): SQVTM, ANQGSEA. V shed 1 base and J shed 5 bases, with 2 bases lying between them. CDR3 length: 10 amino acids. CDR3 sequence (DNA): TGCAGCGTTGAAGGGGAGACCCAGTACTTC. Amino acids: CSVEGETQYF.

The J gene is TRBJ2-1, the V gene TRBV7-9; 10 bases match TRBD1. Germline assignment: CDR1 SEHNR and CDR2 FQNEAQ (reference sequence). The CDR3 runs to 15 residues. V was pared by 4 bases and J by 12 bases, with 12 bases of the junction left unmatched. The CDR3 sequence is CASSSTGQGVRGQFF. The CDR3 DNA is TGTGCCAGCAGCTCCACAGGACAGGGGGTTAGGGGGCAGTTCTTC.

The chain carries TRBV6-5 and TRBJ1-4; D might be TRBD1 (5 bases). Germline V gene data show CDR1 as MNHEY and CDR2 as SVGAGI. Trimming cost V 2 bases and J 8 bases, with 12 bases left between them. This CDR3 contains 14 residues. For the CDR3, the DNA is TGTGCCAGCAGTTACGGGGCGCGGGGAGAAAAACTGTTTTTT. This encodes CASSYGARGEKLFF.

This clone appeared a few times. The chain uses TRBV10-1 and TRBJ1-6; D is possibly TRBD1 (6 bases). CDR1 is WNHNN and CDR2 is SYGVQD in the germline V gene (reference sequence). Trimming shortened V by 10 bases and J by 5 bases, and 15 bases separated the two germline ends. The CDR3 extends over 14 amino acids. The chain's CDR3 is CATRPGDHNSPLHF. DNA of the CDR3: TGCGCCACTAGGCCAGGGGACCATAATTCACCCCTCCACTTT.

This rearrangement joins TRBV28 to TRBJ1-1; D might be TRBD1 (5 bases). This CDR3 has 13 amino acids. V gave up 5 bases and J gave up 1 base, with 8 bases separating them. The germline V gene has CDR1 MDHEN and CDR2 SYDVKM. CDR3: CASSLGTNTEAFF. In DNA, the CDR3 is TGTGCCAGCAGTCTGGGGACGAACACTGAAGCTTTCTTT.

The chain joins TRBV7-6 to TRBJ2-2; D is possibly TRBD2 (5 bases). V lost 7 bases to trimming and J lost 3 bases, with 12 bases between them. Germline V gives CDR1 SGHVS, CDR2 FNYEAQ. The CDR3 consists of 14 residues. The CDR3 DNA reads TGTGCCAGCACCGTAGCGTGGGACACCGGGGAGCTGTTTTTT. It translates to CASTVAWDTGELFF.

The chain employs TRBV30 and TRBJ2-3, with no clear D. The V end lost 2 bases, the J end lost 2 bases, and 8 bases lay between the germline ends. Per germline, CDR1 GTSNPN and CDR2 SVGIG (reference sequence). The CDR3 covers 13 residues. For the CDR3, the DNA is TGTGCCTGGAGTACGAGTAACACAGATACGCAGTATTTT. Encoded protein: CAWSTSNTDTQYF.

The chain links TRBV4-1 to TRBJ1-5, with D maybe TRBD1 (5 bases). Germline V gene data show CDR1 as MGHRA and CDR2 as YSYEKL. The CDR3 length is 15 residues. V lost 2 bases to trimming and J lost 1 base, with 9 bases between them. The CDR3 is CASSQRKGSNQPQHF. The CDR3 DNA sequence: TGCGCCAGCAGCCAACGAAAGGGGAGCAATCAGCCCCAGCATTTT.

This clone was picked up a small number of times. The chain recombines TRBV7-9 with TRBJ2-2; D perhaps matches TRBD2 (6 bases). Germline loops: CDR1 SEHNR, CDR2 FQNEAQ (reference sequence). This CDR3 region has 15 residues. V shed 5 bases and J shed 2 bases, with 12 bases lying between them. This chain's CDR3 is CASSHRDSNTGELFF. DNA for the CDR3: TGTGCCAGCAGCCACCGGGACTCTAACACCGGGGAGCTGTTTTTT.

This chain uses TRBV9 with TRBJ1-3; D is unclear. The germline V gene encodes CDR1 SGDLS and CDR2 YYNGEE. V was pared by 3 bases and J by 0 bases, with 4 bases between. This CDR3 is 13 amino acids long. The CDR3 bases are TGTGCCAGCAGCGACACCTCTGGAAACACCATATATTTT. This gives the protein CASSDTSGNTIYF.

The V and J genes are TRBV7-8 and TRBJ1-1; no definite D call. Germline assignment: CDR1 SGHVS and CDR2 FQNEAQ. Deletions cut 4 bases from V and 2 bases from J, with 8 bases between. The CDR3 is 13 residues long. The CDR3 DNA sequence: TGTGCCAGCAGCTCTACTAGAAACACTGAAGCTTTCTTT. Protein: CASSSTRNTEAFF.

The chain uses TRBV7-2 and TRBJ1-2; D is unclear. The CDR3 loop spans 13 amino acids. Between the trimmed V and J ends, which lost 5 bases and 4 bases, there was a span of 11 bases. Germline V lookup: CDR1 SGHTA, CDR2 FQGNSA. The CDR3 nucleotides are TGTGCCAGCAGCCCCGCCACAACCTATGGCTACACCTTC. As protein: CASSPATTYGYTF.

This chain links TRBV28 with TRBJ2-7; D may be TRBD1 (6 bases). V was trimmed by 6 bases and J by 3 bases, leaving 15 bases between them. The CDR3 extends over 14 amino acids. Germline CDR1 and CDR2: MDHEN and SYDVKM. CDR3 DNA sequence: TGTGCCAGCAGGCCAGCAGGGGTTGTCTACGAGCAGTACTTC. Its protein product is CASRPAGVVYEQYF.

The chain uses TRBV27 and TRBJ2-6, with D perhaps matching TRBD1 (9 bases). The V end lost 1 base, the J end lost 1 base, and 23 bases lay between the germline ends. There are 21 residues in the CDR3. Germline CDR1 and CDR2: MNHEY and SMNVEV (reference sequence). CDR3 in DNA: TGTGCCAGCAGTTTATGGACCGGGGGGGGACAGGGATCATCTGGGGCCAACGTCCTGACTTTC. Its protein product is CASSLWTGGGQGSSGANVLTF.

The chain links TRBV6-1 to TRBJ2-7; 8 nucleotides align to TRBD2. CDR1 and CDR2 from the germline V gene are MNHNS and SASEGT. V gave up 3 bases and J gave up 9 bases; unmatched junction bases: 16. This CDR3 comprises 16 residues. Here the CDR3 reads CASSEATGTSGVGQYF. In DNA, the CDR3 is TGTGCCAGCAGTGAGGCGACCGGGACTAGTGGGGTCGGGCAGTACTTC.

The DNA of the CDR3 is TGTGCCAGCAGTGCTCCCGGGACAGGAGGAAACACCATATATTTT. Its translation: CASSAPGTGGNTIYF. The chain couples TRBV28 to TRBJ1-3; TRBD1 aligns across 8 bases. The junction had 7 bases not matched to a gene; V was cut back by 5 bases and J by 4 bases. This CDR3 has 15 residues. Germline loops: CDR1 MDHEN, CDR2 SYDVKM.

The chain combines TRBV5-1 with TRBJ2-1, with 10 bases matching TRBD2. Germline CDR1 is SGHRS and CDR2 is YFSETQ. The CDR3 runs 16 residues. Germline trimming cut 4 bases from V and 1 base from J; bases unmatched to any gene: 5. Here the CDR3 reads CASSPLAGISYNEQFF. In DNA, the CDR3 is TGCGCCAGCAGCCCACTAGCGGGGATTTCCTACAATGAGCAGTTCTTC.

The chain employs TRBV11-2 and TRBJ2-7, with unresolved D. Germline CDR1 and CDR2: SGHAT and FQNNGV. This CDR3 region has 14 residues. Between the trimmed V and J ends, which lost 0 bases and 3 bases, there was a span of 9 bases. The CDR3 loop reads CASSLEGSYYEQYF. CDR3 bases: TGTGCCAGCAGCTTAGAGGGCAGCTACTACGAGCAGTACTTC. Filled out from reference TRBV11-2 and TRBJ2-7, the complete variable domain reads EAGVAQSPRYKIIEKRQSVAFWCNPISGHATLYWYQQILGQGPKLLIQFQNNGVVDDSQLPKDRFSAERLKGVDSTLKIQPAKLEDSAVYLCASSLEGSYYEQYFGPGTRLTVT.

V gene TRBV29-1 combines with J gene TRBJ2-5; D not certain. In germline, CDR1 is SQVTM, CDR2 ANQGSEA. Deletions cut 3 bases from V and 2 bases from J, with 7 bases between. This CDR3 region has 12 residues. CDR3 DNA: TGCAGCGTTGAGGCTACTCAAGAGACCCAGTACTTC. This gives the protein CSVEATQETQYF.

The rearrangement links TRBV11-2 to TRBJ1-4; 9 bases fit TRBD1. V was pared by 2 bases and J by 5 bases, with 9 bases of the junction left unmatched. Germline CDR1 SGHAT, CDR2 FQNNGV. The CDR3 covers 17 residues. The CDR3 DNA is TGTGCCAGCAGCTTATCCACAGGGGGCGCGTCGAATGAAAAACTGTTTTTT. Translation: CASSLSTGGASNEKLFF.

The chain couples TRBV18 to TRBJ2-7, with 13 bases matching TRBD2. Trimming removed 4 bases from V and 6 bases from J; junction bases left unmatched: 6. The germline CDR1 and CDR2 sequences are KGHSH and LQKENI. This CDR3 has 15 amino acids. The CDR3 bases are TGTGCCAGCTCACTCACTAGCGGGGGGGACCTCGAGCAGTACTTC. Translation gives CASSLTSGGDLEQYF.

The chain recombines TRBV27 with TRBJ1-3; 10 bases line up with TRBD1. The V and J ends lost 5 bases and 4 bases, in that order; junction bases with no gene match: 17. CDR3 length: 19 amino acids. Per the germline V gene, CDR1 is MNHEY and CDR2 is SMNVEV (reference sequence). CDR3 DNA: TGTGCCAGCAGTCCGTCCCCGGGACAGGGGAAGGGTCGGGGAAACACCATATATTTT. This sequence encodes CASSPSPGQGKGRGNTIYF.